This T cell receptor (beta chain) was recorded in a study of blood T cell repertoires in COVID-19. Background on the study: Sample material is recorded as cDNA or gDNA derived from T cells, B-cell-depleted T cells, or PBMCs.

The data were produced by immunoSEQ multiplex PCR, yet TCRdb's version contains in-frame clones alone and is incomplete. The sample has some 150,000 clones, approximately 84% seen once. Germline-derived CDR1 and CDR2 are LGHNA and YNFKEQ. V trimming: 1 base; J trimming: 5 bases; junction bases outside the gene matches: 7. CDR3 size: 18 residues. The receptor was derived from a human donor in a cohort sampled during active COVID-19. Material: peripheral blood. The gene calls are TRBV4-2 and TRBJ2-3; 15 positions match TRBD2. This CDR3 is CASSQGIGLAGGIDTQYF. The CDR3 DNA reads as TGTGCCAGCAGCCAAGGGATAGGACTAGCGGGGGGGATAGATACGCAGTATTTT.